This TCR beta chain originates from a study of T-cell reconstitution after alpha-beta-depleted transplantation in children. The V gene lost 6 bases and the J gene lost 5 bases, with 8 bases spanning the gap. The CDR3 sequence is 12 residues long. Using unique molecular identifiers, the investigators prepared the TCRbeta library. TCRdb passed the PCR reads through MiXCR, listing each CDR3 protein once. The sample has hundreds of thousands of distinct CDR3 sequences; under 30% are singletons. On this clonotype itself: What it recognizes is unknown.

Study-wide points: It was surviving recipient T cells and thymic progenitors that gave some patients high TCRbeta diversity at day 60. Hyperexpanded clones declined; after one year, newly produced T cells mostly supplied diversity.

The chain combines TRBV12-3 or TRBV12-4 with TRBJ1-5, with D possibly TRBD1 on 5 matching bases. The sample in question was PBMCs, mostly from graft donor cells, obtained 360 days after TCRalphabeta/CD19-depleted stem cell transplant. This TCR was recovered from a female patient between 2 and 15 years old who had a stem cell transplant for congenital amegakaryocytic thrombocytopenia, so the T cells may come from the graft donor. CDR3 bases: TGTGCCAGCAGCTTCAGGGATCAGCCCCAGCATTTT. Protein sequence: CASSFRDQPQHF.